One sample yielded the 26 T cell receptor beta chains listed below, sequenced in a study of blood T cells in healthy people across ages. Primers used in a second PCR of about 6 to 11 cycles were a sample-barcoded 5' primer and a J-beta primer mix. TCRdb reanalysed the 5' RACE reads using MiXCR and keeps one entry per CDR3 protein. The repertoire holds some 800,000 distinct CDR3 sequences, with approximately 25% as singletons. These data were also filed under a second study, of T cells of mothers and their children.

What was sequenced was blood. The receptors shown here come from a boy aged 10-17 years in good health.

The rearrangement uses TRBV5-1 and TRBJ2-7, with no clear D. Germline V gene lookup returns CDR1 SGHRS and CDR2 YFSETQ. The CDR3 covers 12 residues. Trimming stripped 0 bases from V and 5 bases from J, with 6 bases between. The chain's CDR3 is CASSLGDHEQYF. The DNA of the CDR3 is TGCGCCAGCAGCTTGGGTGACCACGAGCAGTACTTC.

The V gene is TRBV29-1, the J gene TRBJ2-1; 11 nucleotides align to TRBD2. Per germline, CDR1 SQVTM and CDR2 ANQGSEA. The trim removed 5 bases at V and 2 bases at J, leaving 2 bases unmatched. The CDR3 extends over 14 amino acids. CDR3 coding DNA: TGCAGCGTTAAGGGACTAGCGGCCTACAATGAGCAGTTCTTC. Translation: CSVKGLAAYNEQFF.

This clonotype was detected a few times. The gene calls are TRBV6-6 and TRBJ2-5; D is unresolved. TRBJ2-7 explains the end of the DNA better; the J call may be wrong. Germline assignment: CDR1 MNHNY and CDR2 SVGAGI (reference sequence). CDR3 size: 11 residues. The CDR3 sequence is CASRSRYEQYF. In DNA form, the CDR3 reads TGTGCCAGCAGGTCGCGTTACGAGCAGTACTTC.

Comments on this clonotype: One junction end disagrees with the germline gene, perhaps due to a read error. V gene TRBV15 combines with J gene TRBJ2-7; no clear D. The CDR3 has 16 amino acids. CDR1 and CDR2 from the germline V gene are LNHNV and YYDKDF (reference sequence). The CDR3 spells CVTSRVYDGIVYEQYF. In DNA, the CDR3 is TGTGTCACCAGCAGAGTGTACGACGGCATAGTCTACGAGCAGTACTTC.

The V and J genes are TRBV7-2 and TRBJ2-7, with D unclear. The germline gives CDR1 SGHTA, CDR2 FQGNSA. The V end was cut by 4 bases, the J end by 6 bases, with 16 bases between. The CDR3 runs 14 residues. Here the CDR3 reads CASSSRSGLGEQYF. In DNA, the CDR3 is TGTGCCAGCAGCTCCCGATCTGGTTTAGGCGAGCAGTACTTC. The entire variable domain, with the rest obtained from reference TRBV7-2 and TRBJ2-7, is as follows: GAGVSQSPSNKVTEKGKDVELRCDPISGHTALYWYRQSLGQGLEFLIYFQGNSAPDKSGLPSDRFSAERTGGSVSTLTIQRTQQEDSAVYLCASSSRSGLGEQYFGPGTRLTVT.

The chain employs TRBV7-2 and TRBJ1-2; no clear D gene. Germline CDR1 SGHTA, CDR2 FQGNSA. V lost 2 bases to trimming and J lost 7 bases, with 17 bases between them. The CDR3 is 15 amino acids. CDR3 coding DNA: TGTGCCAGCAGCTTACGAGGGAACCCACTATTTGGCTACACCTTC. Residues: CASSLRGNPLFGYTF. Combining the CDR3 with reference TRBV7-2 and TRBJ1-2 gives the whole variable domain GAGVSQSPSNKVTEKGKDVELRCDPISGHTALYWYRQSLGQGLEFLIYFQGNSAPDKSGLPSDRFSAERTGGSVSTLTIQRTQQEDSAVYLCASSLRGNPLFGYTFGSGTRLTVV.

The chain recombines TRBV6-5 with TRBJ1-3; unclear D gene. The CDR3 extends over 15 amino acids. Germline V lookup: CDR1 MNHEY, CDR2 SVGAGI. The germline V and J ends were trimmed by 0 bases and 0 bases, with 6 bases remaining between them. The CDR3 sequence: CASSYSTPSGNTIYF. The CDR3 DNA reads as TGTGCCAGCAGTTACTCGACCCCCTCTGGAAACACCATATATTTT.

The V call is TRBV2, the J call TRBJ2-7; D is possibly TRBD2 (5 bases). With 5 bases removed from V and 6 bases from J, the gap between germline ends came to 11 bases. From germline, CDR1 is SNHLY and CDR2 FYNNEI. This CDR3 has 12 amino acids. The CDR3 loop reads CASSKLVGEQYF. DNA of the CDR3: TGTGCCAGCAGTAAACTAGTTGGCGAGCAGTACTTC. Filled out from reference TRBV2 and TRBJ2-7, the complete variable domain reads EPEVTQTPSHQVTQMGQEVILRCVPISNHLYFYWYRQILGQKVEFLVSFYNNEISEKSEIFDDQFSVERPDGSNFTLKIRSTKLEDSAMYFCASSKLVGEQYFGPGTRLTVT.

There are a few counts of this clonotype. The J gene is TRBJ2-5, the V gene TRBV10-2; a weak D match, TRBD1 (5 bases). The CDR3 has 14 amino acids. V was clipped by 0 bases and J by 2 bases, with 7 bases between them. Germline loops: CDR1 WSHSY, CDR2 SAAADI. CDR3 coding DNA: TGCGCCAGCAGTGAGTCGGGGCAGCAAGAGACCCAGTACTTC. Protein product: CASSESGQQETQYF.

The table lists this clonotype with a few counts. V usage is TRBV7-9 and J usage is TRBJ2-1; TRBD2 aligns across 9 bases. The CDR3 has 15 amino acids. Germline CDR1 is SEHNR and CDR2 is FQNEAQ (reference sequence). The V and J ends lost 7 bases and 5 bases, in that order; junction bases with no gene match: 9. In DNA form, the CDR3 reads TGTGCCAGCAACGCCGCGGGACTAGCTGACAATGAGCAGTTCTTC. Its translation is CASNAAGLADNEQFF.

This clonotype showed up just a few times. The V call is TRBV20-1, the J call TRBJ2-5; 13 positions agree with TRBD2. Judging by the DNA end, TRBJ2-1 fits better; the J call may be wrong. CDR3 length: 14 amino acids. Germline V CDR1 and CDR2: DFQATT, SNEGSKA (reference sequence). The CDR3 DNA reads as TGCAGTGCGACCGGGACTAGCGGGACCAATGAGCAGTTCTTC. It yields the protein CSATGTSGTNEQFF.

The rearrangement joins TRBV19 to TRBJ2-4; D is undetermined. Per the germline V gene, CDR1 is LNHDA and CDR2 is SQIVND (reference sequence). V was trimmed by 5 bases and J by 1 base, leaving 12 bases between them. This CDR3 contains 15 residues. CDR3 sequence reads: CASSGSQGAKNIQYF. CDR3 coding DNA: TGTGCCAGTAGTGGATCCCAAGGGGCCAAAAACATTCAGTACTTC.

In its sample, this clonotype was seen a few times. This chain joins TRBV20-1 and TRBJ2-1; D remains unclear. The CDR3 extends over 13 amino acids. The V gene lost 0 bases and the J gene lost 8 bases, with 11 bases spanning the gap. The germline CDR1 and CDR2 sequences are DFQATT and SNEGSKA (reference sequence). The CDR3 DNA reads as TGCAGTGCTAGAGATAACCTACCCGATGAGCAGTTCTTC. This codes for CSARDNLPDEQFF.

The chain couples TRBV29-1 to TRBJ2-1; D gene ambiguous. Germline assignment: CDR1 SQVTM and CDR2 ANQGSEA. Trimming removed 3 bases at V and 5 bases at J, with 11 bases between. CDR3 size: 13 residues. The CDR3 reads CSVEGTVNNEQFF. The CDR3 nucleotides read TGCAGCGTTGAGGGCACAGTAAACAATGAGCAGTTCTTC.

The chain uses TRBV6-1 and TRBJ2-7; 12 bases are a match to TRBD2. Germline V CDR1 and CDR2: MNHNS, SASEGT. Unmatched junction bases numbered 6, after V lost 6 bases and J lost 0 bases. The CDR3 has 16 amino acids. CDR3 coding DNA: TGTGCCAGCAGCCCCCTAGCGGGGGGGAACTCCTACGAGCAGTACTTC. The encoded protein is CASSPLAGGNSYEQYF.

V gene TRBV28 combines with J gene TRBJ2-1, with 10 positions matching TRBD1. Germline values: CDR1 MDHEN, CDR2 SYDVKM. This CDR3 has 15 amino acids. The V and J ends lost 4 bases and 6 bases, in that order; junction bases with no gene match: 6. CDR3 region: CASSSRTGGRNEQFF. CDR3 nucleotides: TGTGCCAGCAGTTCTCGGACAGGGGGTCGCAATGAGCAGTTCTTC.

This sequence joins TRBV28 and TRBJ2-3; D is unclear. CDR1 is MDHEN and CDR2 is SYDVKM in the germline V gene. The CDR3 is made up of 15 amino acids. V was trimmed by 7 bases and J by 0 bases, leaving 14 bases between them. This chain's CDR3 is CASTPTHASTDTQYF. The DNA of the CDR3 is TGTGCCAGCACCCCCACACACGCTAGCACAGATACGCAGTATTTT.

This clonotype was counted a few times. The CDR3 nucleotides are TGTGCCACCAGTGAGAACGGGGCTACGGGTGAAAAACTGTTTTTT. Its protein product is CATSENGATGEKLFF. V gene TRBV24-1 combines with J gene TRBJ1-4; a weak D match, TRBD1 (5 bases). The germline CDR1 and CDR2 sequences are KGHDR and SFDVKD. The CDR3 has 15 residues. V was clipped by 4 bases and J by 7 bases, with 15 bases between them.

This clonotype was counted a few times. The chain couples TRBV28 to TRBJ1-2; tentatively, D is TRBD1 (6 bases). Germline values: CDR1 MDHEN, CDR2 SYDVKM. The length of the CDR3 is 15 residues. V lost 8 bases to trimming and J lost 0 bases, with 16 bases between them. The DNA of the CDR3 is TGTGCCAGCGAGAGTTGGGGGCGCCCTAACTATGGCTACACCTTC. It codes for CASESWGRPNYGYTF.

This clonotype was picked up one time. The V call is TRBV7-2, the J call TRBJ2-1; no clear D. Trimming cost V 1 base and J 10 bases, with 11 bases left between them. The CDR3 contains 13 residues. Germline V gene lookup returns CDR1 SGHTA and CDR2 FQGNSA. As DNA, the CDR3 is TGTGCCAGCAGCTTAGTTCCAGACGGCGAGCAGTTCTTC. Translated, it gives CASSLVPDGEQFF.

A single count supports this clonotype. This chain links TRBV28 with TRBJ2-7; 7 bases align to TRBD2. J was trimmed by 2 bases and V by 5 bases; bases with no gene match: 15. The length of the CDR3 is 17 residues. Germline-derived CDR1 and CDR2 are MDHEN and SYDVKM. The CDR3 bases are TGTGCCAGCAGTCTGAGGGCGGGAGCTAGGGTGACCTACGAGCAGTACTTC. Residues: CASSLRAGARVTYEQYF.

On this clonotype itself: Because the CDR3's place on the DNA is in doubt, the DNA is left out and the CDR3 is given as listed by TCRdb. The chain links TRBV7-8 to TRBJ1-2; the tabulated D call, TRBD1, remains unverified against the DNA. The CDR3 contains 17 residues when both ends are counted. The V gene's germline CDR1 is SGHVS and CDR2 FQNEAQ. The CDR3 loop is CASSPWGEGAVNYGHTF.

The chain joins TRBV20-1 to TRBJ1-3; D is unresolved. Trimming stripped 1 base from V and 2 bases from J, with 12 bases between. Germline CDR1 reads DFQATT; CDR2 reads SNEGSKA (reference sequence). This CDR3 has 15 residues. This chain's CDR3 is CSARGRGRAGNTIYF. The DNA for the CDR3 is TGCAGTGCTAGAGGGAGAGGGAGGGCTGGAAACACCATATATTTT.

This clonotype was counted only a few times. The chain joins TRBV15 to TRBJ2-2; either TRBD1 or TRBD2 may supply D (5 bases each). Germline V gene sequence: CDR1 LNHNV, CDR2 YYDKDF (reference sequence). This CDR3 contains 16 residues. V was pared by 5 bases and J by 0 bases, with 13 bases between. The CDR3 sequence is CATSLPGQTNTGELFF. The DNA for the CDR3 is TGTGCCACCAGCCTGCCGGGGCAGACGAACACCGGGGAGCTGTTTTTT.

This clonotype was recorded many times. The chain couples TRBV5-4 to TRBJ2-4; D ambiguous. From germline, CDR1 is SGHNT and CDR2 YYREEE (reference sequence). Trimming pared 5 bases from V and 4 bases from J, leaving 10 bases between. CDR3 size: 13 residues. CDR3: CASRTFGKNIQYF. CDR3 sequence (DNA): TGTGCCAGCAGGACATTTGGGAAAAACATTCAGTACTTC.

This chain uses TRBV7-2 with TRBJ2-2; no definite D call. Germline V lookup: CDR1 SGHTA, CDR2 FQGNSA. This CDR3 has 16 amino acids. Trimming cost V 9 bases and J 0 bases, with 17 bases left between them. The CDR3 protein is CASTLAATSNTGELFF. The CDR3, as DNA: TGTGCCAGTACGTTGGCGGCCACCTCGAACACCGGGGAGCTGTTTTTT. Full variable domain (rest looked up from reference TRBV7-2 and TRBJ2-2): GAGVSQSPSNKVTEKGKDVELRCDPISGHTALYWYRQSLGQGLEFLIYFQGNSAPDKSGLPSDRFSAERTGGSVSTLTIQRTQQEDSAVYLCASTLAATSNTGELFFGEGSRLTVL.